The sample holds one count of the clone carrying this TCR beta chain. Its antigen remains unknown. Looked up from germline, CDR1 is SGDLS and CDR2 is YYNGEE. V was pared by 0 bases and J by 7 bases, with 8 bases between. The CDR3 runs 12 residues. The data belong to a study of CD8 T cells in Susac syndrome. Study outcomes and limitations: In total CD8+ repertoires, 15 to 20 Susac-specific public clones were found, and several in CD8+ TEMRA repertoires.

RNA, at about 0.45 to 1 ug, was reverse transcribed with random hexamers. Each CDR3 protein gets one entry after TCRdb re-called the immunoSEQ multiplex PCR reads with MiXCR. Of about 140,000 distinct CDR3 sequences in the sample, 95% were seen once. In contrast to the negatively isolated CD8+ and CD4+ T cells, TEMRA cells were FACS-enriched. The chain combines TRBV9 with TRBJ2-7; D unclear. Sequenced: CD8+ T cells from PBMCs. The source is a human donor with Susac syndrome. As DNA, the CDR3 is TGTGCCAGCAGCGTAGTCCCCGGTGAGCAGTACTTC. It encodes CASSVVPGEQYF. Using reference TRBV9 and TRBJ2-7 for the parts outside the CDR3, the full variable domain is DSGVTQTPKHLITATGQRVTLRCSPRSGDLSVYWYQQSLDQGLQFLIQYYNGEERAKGNILERFSAQQFPDLHSELNLSSLELGDSALYFCASSVVPGEQYFGPGTRLTVT.